This T cell receptor beta chain was obtained from a study of early T cells in non-severe SARS-CoV-2 infection (dated by TCRdb to 2020 to 2023). About the study as a whole: Because TCR sequencing was done on bulk RNA from unsorted whole blood, the alpha and beta chains could not be paired.

Library preparation was by 5' RACE. Data came from a NextSeq 500. To correct for sequencing error and PCR bias, the TCR library protocol tagged individual cDNA molecules with unique molecular identifiers. Both TCR alpha and beta chains were sequenced, and tight co-correlation was observed between alpha and beta sequence abundances in each sample. In the source study's methods: Decombinator V4 was used to annotate the V gene, J gene and CDR3 of the TCR sequences. TCRs were defined as expanded if a significant change between any two time points was detected under a Poisson model with p below 0.0001. TCR abundances were normalised to the total number of TCRs sequenced per sample and were expressed as counts per million. TRAV1-2 paired with TRAJ12, TRAJ20 or TRAJ33 defined MAIT TCRs, while TRAV10 paired with TRAJ18 defined iNKT TCRs. VDJdb, accessed 1 November 2021, was searched for CMV, EBV and SARS-CoV-2 annotated TCRs, with TCRs annotated for multiple antigens excluded. Through fastp at Q25 and MiXCR, TCRdb rebuilt clones from the public reads, retaining in-frame beta chains. Entries that share a CDR3 protein sequence are merged under the most common genes and DNA. In this record, the V and J calls reflect TCRdb's handling and not the investigators' own analysis. Across this sample there are more than 60,000 distinct CDR3 sequences, with roughly an eighth seen only once. In total, the top ten clones hold about 8.6% of the sample.

As concerns this clonotype: Its binding antigen is unknown. Base-call qualities are not available, and no considerably larger clone is one nucleotide away.

Trimming accounts for 3 bases at V and 2 bases at J, while the number of junction bases matched to no gene is 8. Reading from cysteine to phenylalanine, the CDR3 counts 16 amino acids. Kept here is only the CDR3 DNA, which spans 48 bases and is read in frame from base 1. CDR1 is given as ENHRY and CDR2 as SYGVKD, both from the germline V gene. Study-level results and caveats: VDJdb matching was skewed toward anti-spike CD8 responses and likely underestimated virus-specific expansions by missing private and CD4 specificities.

Set within a cohort of healthcare workers in London, UK, this nested case-control study involved weekly PCR testing of nasopharyngeal swabs along with blood sampling. Healthcare workers were recruited between 23 and 31 March 2020, during the week of the UK lockdown, and were followed weekly for up to roughly 15 weeks. The V and J segments used are TRBV10-3 and TRBJ2-3, with 7 junctional bases fitting TRBD1. The receptor's source is an adult who was a healthcare worker with PCR-confirmed SARS-CoV-2 infection or an uninfected control (not recorded which). Sequencing used whole blood. The DNA sequence follows: TGTGCCATCAGTGATCTTGGGACAGCAGACACAGATACGCAGTATTTT. It codes for CAISDLGTADTDTQYF.